This T cell receptor beta chain was observed in a study of T cell responses to AZD1222 COVID-19 vaccine. CDR3 size: 14 residues. V was clipped by 3 bases and J by 7 bases, with 12 bases between them. Germline lookup yields CDR1 LNHNV and CDR2 YYDKDF (reference sequence). Libraries were prepared by immunoSEQ multiplex PCR; TCRdb keeps only in-frame clonotypes and omits some of them. Of some 74,000 clones in the sample, roughly 90% are singletons; the top ten hold approximately 1.4%. The chain combines TRBV15 with TRBJ2-2, with a weak D call TRBD1 (6 bases). Sequenced material: peripheral blood, taken 28 days after the second AZD1222 dose. The origin of this receptor is an adult who received the AZD1222 COVID-19 vaccine. The CDR3 reads CATSRGDKIGELFF. The DNA for the CDR3 is TGTGCCACCAGCAGGGGGGACAAGATCGGGGAGCTGTTTTTT.